The 12 T cell receptor beta chains given below trace back to one sample, sequenced in a study of blood T cell repertoires in COVID-19. Produced via immunoSEQ multiplex PCR; TCRdb's table is partial and in-frame only. The sample shows about 80,000 clones, about four fifths of them seen only once. Sequenced input: peripheral blood. The receptors derive from a woman between 65 and 79 years old with acute or convalescent COVID-19.

This clone showed up just once. This chain connects TRBV20-1 to TRBJ1-1; D call uncertain. Germline CDR1 and CDR2: DFQATT and SNEGSKA (reference sequence). The V and J ends lost 6 bases and 3 bases respectively, with 8 bases between them. The CDR3 is 11 amino acids. CDR3 sequence reads: CSARRDTEAFF. The CDR3, as DNA: TGCAGTGCGCGGCGCGACACTGAAGCTTTCTTT.

V usage is TRBV11-3 and J usage is TRBJ2-3; 12 positions agree with TRBD2. Germline values: CDR1 SGHNT, CDR2 YENEEA. The V gene end was trimmed by 1 base and the J gene end by 2 bases; junction bases not matched to a gene: 4. The CDR3 runs 17 residues. DNA of the CDR3: TGTGCCAGCAGCTTAGCTACTAGCGGGAGGAACACAGATACGCAGTATTTT. This codes for CASSLATSGRNTDTQYF.

This clone was seen a single time. V is TRBV30 and J is TRBJ2-1; TRBD1 matches at 8 bases. Germline values: CDR1 GTSNPN, CDR2 SVGIG (reference sequence). The CDR3 has 15 residues. Germline trimming cut 2 bases from V and 5 bases from J; bases unmatched to any gene: 8. This chain's CDR3 is CAWSSPGGVHNEQFF. The CDR3, as DNA: TGTGCCTGGAGTTCCCCAGGGGGCGTCCACAATGAGCAGTTCTTC.

V usage is TRBV5-1 and J usage is TRBJ1-1, with a tentative D call TRBD1 (6 bases). Germline V gene sequence: CDR1 SGHRS, CDR2 YFSETQ. This CDR3 is 16 amino acids long. Trimming took off 3 bases at V and 0 bases at J, with 15 bases between the two ends. CDR3 nucleotide sequence: TGCGCCAGCAGCTGGAGCCCAGGGGCGATGAACACTGAAGCTTTCTTT. It yields the protein CASSWSPGAMNTEAFF.

The chain recombines TRBV3-1 (or the pseudogene TRBV3-2) with TRBJ1-6; the D is unclear. The CDR3 has 14 amino acids. V lost 1 base and J 12 bases, leaving 13 bases between the germline ends. Germline V gene lookup returns CDR1 LGHDT and CDR2 YNNKEL (reference sequence). The CDR3, as DNA: TGTGCCAGCAGCCAAGGGAACCCGGGAGGACCCCTCCACTTT. Translated: CASSQGNPGGPLHF.

The V call is TRBV6-2 or TRBV6-3, the J call TRBJ2-1, with 10 positions matching TRBD2. This CDR3 comprises 19 residues. V lost 0 bases, J lost 0 bases, and 8 bases stayed unmatched. The germline V gene has CDR1 MNHEY and CDR2 SVGEGT. The DNA of the CDR3 is TGTGCCAGCAGTTACTCTAGCGGGAGGCCTAGGAGCTCCTACAATGAGCAGTTCTTC. This translates into CASSYSSGRPRSSYNEQFF.

This clone came up once. The rearrangement uses TRBV5-4 and TRBJ1-4; D call uncertain. The germline gives CDR1 SGHNT, CDR2 YYREEE (reference sequence). The CDR3 is 14 amino acids. The V end lost 1 base, the J end lost 4 bases, and 8 bases lay between the germline ends. The CDR3 DNA reads as TGTGCCAGCAGCTTGTTCAGGAATAATGAAAAACTGTTTTTT. Residues: CASSLFRNNEKLFF.

This chain uses TRBV24-1 with TRBJ2-1, with 10 bases identical to TRBD2. Germline CDR1 and CDR2: KGHDR and SFDVKD. CDR3 length equals 16 residues. The junction had 6 bases not matched to a gene; V was cut back by 1 base and J by 7 bases. As DNA, the CDR3 is TGTGCCACCAGTGATTTAAGGCTAGCGGGAGAGAATGAGCAGTTCTTC. This codes for CATSDLRLAGENEQFF.

There are a few counts of this clone. V is TRBV18 and J is TRBJ2-7; 7 nucleotides match TRBD1. The CDR3 consists of 13 residues. Trimming at V came to 3 bases and at J to 2 bases, leaving 1 base not matched to a gene. Per the germline V gene, CDR1 is KGHSH and CDR2 is LQKENI. The CDR3 loop is CASSPDRAYEQYF. The CDR3 DNA reads TGTGCCAGCTCACCTGACAGGGCCTACGAGCAGTACTTC.

V gene TRBV5-1 combines with J gene TRBJ2-5; TRBD2 might be the D (7 bases). Per the germline V gene, CDR1 is SGHRS and CDR2 is YFSETQ. V was cut by 2 bases and J by 4 bases, with 15 bases left in between. The CDR3 covers 15 residues. The CDR3 sequence is CASSLRGAGVETQYF. The CDR3, as DNA: TGCGCCAGCAGCTTACGGGGGGCAGGGGTAGAGACCCAGTACTTC.

The chain has TRBV27 and TRBJ2-5; 7 bases line up with TRBD1. CDR3 length equals 14 residues. V gave up 5 bases and J gave up 5 bases; unmatched junction bases: 8. CDR1 and CDR2 (germline): MNHEY, SMNVEV (reference sequence). The CDR3, as DNA: TGTGCCAGCAGTAATACAGGGGACGGGGAGACCCAGTACTTC. Protein sequence: CASSNTGDGETQYF.

This clone is a singleton in its sample. The V gene is TRBV10-3, the J gene TRBJ2-7; TRBD1 might be the D (6 bases). Germline V gives CDR1 ENHRY, CDR2 SYGVKD. Trimming shortened V by 3 bases and J by 2 bases, and 20 bases separated the two germline ends. This CDR3 has 17 amino acids. CDR3 sequence (DNA): TGTGCCATCAGTGAAAAATTTTTAACGGGACAAGCCTACGAGCAGTACTTC. Its protein product is CAISEKFLTGQAYEQYF.